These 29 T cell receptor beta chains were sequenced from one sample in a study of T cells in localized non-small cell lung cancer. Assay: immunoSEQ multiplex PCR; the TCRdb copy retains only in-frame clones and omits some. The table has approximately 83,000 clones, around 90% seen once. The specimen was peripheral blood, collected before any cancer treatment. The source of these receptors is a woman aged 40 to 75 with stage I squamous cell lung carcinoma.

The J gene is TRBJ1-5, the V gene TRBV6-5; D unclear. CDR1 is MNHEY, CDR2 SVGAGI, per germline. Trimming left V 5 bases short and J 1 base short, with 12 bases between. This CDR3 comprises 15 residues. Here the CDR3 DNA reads TGTGCCAGCAGTATGGACGGAAAGAGCAATCAGCCCCAGCATTTT. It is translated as CASSMDGKSNQPQHF.

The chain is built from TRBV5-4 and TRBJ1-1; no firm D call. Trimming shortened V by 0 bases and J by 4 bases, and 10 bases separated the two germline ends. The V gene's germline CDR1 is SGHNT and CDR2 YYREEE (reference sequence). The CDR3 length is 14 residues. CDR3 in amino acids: CASSLDRDGTEAFF. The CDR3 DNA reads TGTGCCAGCAGCTTGGATAGGGATGGCACTGAAGCTTTCTTT. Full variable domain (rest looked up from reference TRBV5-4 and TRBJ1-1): ETGVTQSPTHLIKTRGQQVTLRCSSQSGHNTVSWYQQALGQGPQFIFQYYREEENGRGNFPPRFSGLQFPNYSSELNVNALELDDSALYLCASSLDRDGTEAFFGQGTRLTVV.

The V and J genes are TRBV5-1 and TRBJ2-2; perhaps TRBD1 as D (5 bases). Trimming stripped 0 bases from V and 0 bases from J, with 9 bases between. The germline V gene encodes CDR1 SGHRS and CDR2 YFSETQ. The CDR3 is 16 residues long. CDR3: CASSLEGVANTGELFF. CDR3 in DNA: TGCGCCAGCAGCTTGGAAGGGGTCGCGAACACCGGGGAGCTGTTTTTT.

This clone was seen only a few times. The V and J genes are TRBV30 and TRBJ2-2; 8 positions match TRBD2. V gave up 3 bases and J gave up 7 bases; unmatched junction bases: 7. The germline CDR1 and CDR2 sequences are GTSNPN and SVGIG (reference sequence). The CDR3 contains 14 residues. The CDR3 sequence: CAWSPGGRGGELFF. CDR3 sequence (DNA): TGTGCCTGGAGCCCGGGGGGGCGAGGCGGGGAGCTGTTTTTT.

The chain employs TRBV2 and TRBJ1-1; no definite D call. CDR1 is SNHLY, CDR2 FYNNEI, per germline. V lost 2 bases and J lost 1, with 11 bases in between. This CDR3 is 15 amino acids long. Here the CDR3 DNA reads TGTGCCAGCAGTGAATTAGGTCTCTGGAACACTGAAGCTTTCTTT. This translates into CASSELGLWNTEAFF.

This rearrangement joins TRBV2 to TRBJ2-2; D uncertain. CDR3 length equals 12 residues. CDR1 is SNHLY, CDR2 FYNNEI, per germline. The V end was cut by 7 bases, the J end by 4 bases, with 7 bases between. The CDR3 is CASNSLTGELFF. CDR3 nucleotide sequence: TGTGCCAGCAATTCCCTCACCGGGGAGCTGTTTTTT. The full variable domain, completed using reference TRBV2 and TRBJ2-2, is EPEVTQTPSHQVTQMGQEVILRCVPISNHLYFYWYRQILGQKVEFLVSFYNNEISEKSEIFDDQFSVERPDGSNFTLKIRSTKLEDSAMYFCASNSLTGELFFGEGSRLTVL.

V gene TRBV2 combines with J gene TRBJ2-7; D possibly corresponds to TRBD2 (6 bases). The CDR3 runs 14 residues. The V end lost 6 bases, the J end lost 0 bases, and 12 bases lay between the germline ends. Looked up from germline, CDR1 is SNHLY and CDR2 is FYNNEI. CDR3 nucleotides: TGTGCCAGCAGGGGAGGTTGGGGCTCCTACGAGCAGTACTTC. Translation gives CASRGGWGSYEQYF.

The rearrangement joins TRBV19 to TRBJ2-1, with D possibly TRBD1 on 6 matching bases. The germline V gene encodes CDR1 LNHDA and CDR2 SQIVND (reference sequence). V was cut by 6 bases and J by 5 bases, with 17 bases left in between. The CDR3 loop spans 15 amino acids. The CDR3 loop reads CASSVRTAPNNEQFF. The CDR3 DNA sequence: TGTGCCAGTAGCGTACGGACAGCACCAAACAATGAGCAGTTCTTC.

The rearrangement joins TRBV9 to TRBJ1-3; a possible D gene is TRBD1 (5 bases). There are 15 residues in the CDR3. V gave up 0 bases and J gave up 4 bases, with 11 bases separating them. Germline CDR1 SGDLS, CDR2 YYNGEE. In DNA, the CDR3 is TGTGCCAGCAGCGTAGAAGGGGCGTGGGGAAACACCATATATTTT. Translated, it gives CASSVEGAWGNTIYF.

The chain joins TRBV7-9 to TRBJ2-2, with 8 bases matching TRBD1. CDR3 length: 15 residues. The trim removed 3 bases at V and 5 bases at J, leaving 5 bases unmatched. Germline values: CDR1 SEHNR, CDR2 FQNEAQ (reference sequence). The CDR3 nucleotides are TGTGCCAGCAGCTTTGGACAGGGCGTTACCGGGGAGCTGTTTTTT. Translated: CASSFGQGVTGELFF. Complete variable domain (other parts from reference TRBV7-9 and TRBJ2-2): DTGVSQNPRHKITKRGQNVTFRCDPISEHNRLYWYRQTLGQGPEFLTYFQNEAQLEKSRLLSDRFSAERPKGSFSTLEIQRTEQGDSAMYLCASSFGQGVTGELFFGEGSRLTVL.

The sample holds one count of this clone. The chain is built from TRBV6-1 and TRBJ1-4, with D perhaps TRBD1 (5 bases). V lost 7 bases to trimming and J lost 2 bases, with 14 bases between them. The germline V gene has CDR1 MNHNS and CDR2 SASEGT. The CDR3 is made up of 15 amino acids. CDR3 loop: CASTARGGTNEKLFF. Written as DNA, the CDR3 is TGTGCCAGCACCGCCCGGGGGGGTACTAATGAAAAACTGTTTTTT.

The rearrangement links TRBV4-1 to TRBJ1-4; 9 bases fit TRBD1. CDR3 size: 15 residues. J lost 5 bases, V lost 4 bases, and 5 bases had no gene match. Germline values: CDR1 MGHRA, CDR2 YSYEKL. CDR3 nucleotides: TGCGCCAGCAGCCGCCTGACAGGGGGGAATGAAAAACTGTTTTTT. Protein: CASSRLTGGNEKLFF.

CDR3 sequence reads: CATSRDPSGINEKLFF. In DNA form, the CDR3 reads TGTGCCACCAGCAGAGATCCCTCAGGGATTAATGAAAAACTGTTTTTT. The chain links TRBV15 to TRBJ1-4; the D gene is possibly TRBD1 (5 bases). This CDR3 spans 16 amino acids. The V and J ends lost 0 bases and 4 bases respectively, with 12 bases between them. Germline values: CDR1 LNHNV, CDR2 YYDKDF (reference sequence).

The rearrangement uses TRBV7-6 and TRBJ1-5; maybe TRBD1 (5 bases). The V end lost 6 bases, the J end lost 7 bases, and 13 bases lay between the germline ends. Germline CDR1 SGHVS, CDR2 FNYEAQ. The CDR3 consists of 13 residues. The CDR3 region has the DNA TGTGCCAGCAGTTCGGACAATTACCAGCCCCAGCATTTT. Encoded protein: CASSSDNYQPQHF.

CDR3 loop: CASSLTLTAPLNTEAFF. The CDR3 DNA reads as TGTGCCAGCAGCTTAACACTGACAGCACCCCTGAACACTGAAGCTTTCTTT. The chain links TRBV11-2 to TRBJ1-1; a weak D match, TRBD1 (5 bases). V lost 2 bases to trimming and J lost 0 bases, with 16 bases between them. The CDR3 has 17 amino acids. CDR1 is SGHAT and CDR2 is FQNNGV in the germline V gene.

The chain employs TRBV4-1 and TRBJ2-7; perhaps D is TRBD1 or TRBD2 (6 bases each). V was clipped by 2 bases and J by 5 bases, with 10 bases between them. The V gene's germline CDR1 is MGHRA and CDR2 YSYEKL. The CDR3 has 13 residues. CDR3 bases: TGCGCCAGCAGCCAACCCCGGGGGCACGAGCAGTACTTC. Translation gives CASSQPRGHEQYF.

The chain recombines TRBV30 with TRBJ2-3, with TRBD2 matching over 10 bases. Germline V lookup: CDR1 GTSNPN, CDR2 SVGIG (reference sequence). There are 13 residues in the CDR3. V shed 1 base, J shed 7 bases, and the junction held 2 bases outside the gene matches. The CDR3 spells CAWSEAGGHTQYF. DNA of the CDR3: TGTGCCTGGAGTGAAGCGGGGGGGCATACGCAGTATTTT.

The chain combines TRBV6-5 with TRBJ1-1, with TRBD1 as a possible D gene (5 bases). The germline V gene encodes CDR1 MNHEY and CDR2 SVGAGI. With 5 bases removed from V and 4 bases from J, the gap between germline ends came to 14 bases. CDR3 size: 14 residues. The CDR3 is CASSEDPRGTEAFF. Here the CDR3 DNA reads TGTGCCAGCAGTGAGGACCCGAGGGGCACTGAAGCTTTCTTT.

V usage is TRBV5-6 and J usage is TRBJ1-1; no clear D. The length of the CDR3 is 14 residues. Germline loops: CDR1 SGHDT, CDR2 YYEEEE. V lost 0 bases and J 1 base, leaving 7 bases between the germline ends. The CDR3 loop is CASSLDPANTEAFF. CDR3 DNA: TGTGCCAGCAGCTTGGATCCCGCGAACACTGAAGCTTTCTTT.

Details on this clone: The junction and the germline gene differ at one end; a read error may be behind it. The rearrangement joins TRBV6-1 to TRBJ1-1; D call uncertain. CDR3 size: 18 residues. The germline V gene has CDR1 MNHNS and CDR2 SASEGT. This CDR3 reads CASTEPRTAGGFSTEAFF. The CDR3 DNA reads TGTGCCAGCACTGAACCGAGGACGGCCGGAGGGTTTAGCACTGAAGCTTTCTTT.

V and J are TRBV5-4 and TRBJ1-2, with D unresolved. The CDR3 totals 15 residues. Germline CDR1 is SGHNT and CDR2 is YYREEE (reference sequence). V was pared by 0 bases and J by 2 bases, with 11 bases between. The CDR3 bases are TGTGCCAGCAGCTTGGAAACTTCCCGAAACTATGGCTACACCTTC. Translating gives CASSLETSRNYGYTF.

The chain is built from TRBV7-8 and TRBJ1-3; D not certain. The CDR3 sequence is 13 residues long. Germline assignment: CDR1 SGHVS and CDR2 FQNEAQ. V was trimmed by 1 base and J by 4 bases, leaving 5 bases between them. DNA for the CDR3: TGTGCCAGCAGCTTAGGTTCAGGAAACACCATATATTTT. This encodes CASSLGSGNTIYF.

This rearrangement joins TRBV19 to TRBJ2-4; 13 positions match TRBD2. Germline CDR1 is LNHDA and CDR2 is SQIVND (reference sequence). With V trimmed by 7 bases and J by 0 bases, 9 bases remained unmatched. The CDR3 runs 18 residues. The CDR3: CASTATSGGTLAKNIQYF. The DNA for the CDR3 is TGTGCCAGTACCGCGACTAGCGGGGGGACCCTAGCCAAAAACATTCAGTACTTC.

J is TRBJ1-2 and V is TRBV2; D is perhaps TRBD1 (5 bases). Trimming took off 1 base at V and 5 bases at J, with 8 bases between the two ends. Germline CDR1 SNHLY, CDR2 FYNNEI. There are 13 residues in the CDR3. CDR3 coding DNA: TGTGCCAGCAGTGAAGAGGGGCGTTATGGCTACACCTTC. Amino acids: CASSEEGRYGYTF.

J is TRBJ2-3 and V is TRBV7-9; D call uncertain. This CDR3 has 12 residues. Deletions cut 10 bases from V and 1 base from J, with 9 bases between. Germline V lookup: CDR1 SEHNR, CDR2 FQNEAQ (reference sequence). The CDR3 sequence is CATRPGTDTQYF. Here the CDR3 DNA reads TGTGCCACGAGGCCAGGCACAGATACGCAGTATTTT.

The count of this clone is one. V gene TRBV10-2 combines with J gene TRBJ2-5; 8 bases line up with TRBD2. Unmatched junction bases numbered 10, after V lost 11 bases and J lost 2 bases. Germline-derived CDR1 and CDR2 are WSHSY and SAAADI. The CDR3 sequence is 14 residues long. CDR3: CALRGGVAQETQYF. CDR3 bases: TGCGCCCTACGGGGGGGCGTAGCACAAGAGACCCAGTACTTC.

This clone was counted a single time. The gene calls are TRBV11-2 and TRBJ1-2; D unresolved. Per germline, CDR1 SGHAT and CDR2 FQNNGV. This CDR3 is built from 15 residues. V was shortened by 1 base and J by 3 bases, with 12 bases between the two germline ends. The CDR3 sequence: CASSLGPPGYYGYTF. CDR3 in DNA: TGTGCCAGCAGCTTAGGACCCCCGGGGTACTATGGCTACACCTTC.

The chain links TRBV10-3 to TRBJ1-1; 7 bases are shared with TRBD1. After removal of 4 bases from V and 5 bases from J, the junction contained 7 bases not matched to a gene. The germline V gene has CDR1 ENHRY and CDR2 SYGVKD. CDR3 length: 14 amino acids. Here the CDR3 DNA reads TGTGCCATCAGTGTAGACAACAGGGGAACTGAAGCTTTCTTT. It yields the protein CAISVDNRGTEAFF.

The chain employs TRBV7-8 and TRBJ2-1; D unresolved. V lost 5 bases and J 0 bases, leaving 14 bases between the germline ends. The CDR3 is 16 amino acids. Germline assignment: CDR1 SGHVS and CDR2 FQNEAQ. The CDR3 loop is CASSLRRYRSYNEQFF. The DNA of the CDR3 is TGTGCCAGCAGCCTTAGGCGCTATCGCTCCTACAATGAGCAGTTCTTC. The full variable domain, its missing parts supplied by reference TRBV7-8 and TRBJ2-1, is GAGVSQSPRYKVAKRGQDVALRCDPISGHVSLFWYQQALGQGPEFLTYFQNEAQLDKSGLPSDRFFAERPEGSVSTLKIQRTQQEDSAVYLCASSLRRYRSYNEQFFGPGTRLTVL.